The rows below give T cell receptor beta chains drawn from one sample of a study of CD8 T cells in ankylosing spondylitis. One entry per CDR3 protein, called by TCRdb with MiXCR from the 5' RACE reads. Here the sample spans under 400,000 distinct CDR3 sequences, roughly 11% being singletons. Sequencing used blood, either unsorted or a sorted T cell fraction (not recorded which). The receptors derive from a female donor with ankylosing spondylitis or in good health (not recorded which). Both conserved end residues are part of each CDR3. Each record gives: J gene, V gene, D gene, clone size, CDR3 length, CDR3 DNA, CDR3 protein. D genes are given only for firm matches. Clone sizes are given selectively: once, few, many, or a class where the clone is expanded.

TRBJ2-1,TRBV3-1,NA,NA,15,TGTGCCAGCAGCCAAGATTTGCTCGGCGGCAATGAGCAGTTCTTC,CASSQDLLGGNEQFF
TRBJ1-2,TRBV20-1,NA,few,11,TGCAGTGCTGCGCGGGGCAATGGCTACACCTTC,CSAARGNGYTF
TRBJ2-4,TRBV20-1,NA,NA,15,TGCAGTGCTAGGGTCGGACTTCTAGCCAAAAACATTCAGTACTTC,CSARVGLLAKNIQYF
TRBJ1-2,TRBV7-2,NA,many,15,TGTGCCAGCAGCTTAGCCGGCGGAGACATATATGGCTACACCTTC,CASSLAGGDIYGYTF
TRBJ1-1,TRBV2,TRBD1,few,11,TGTGCCAATTACAGGGGGACTGAAGCTTTCTTT,CANYRGTEAFF
TRBJ2-1,TRBV3-1,NA,NA,14,TGTGCCAGCAGCCAAGGGAGACCCAGAGGTGAGCAGTTCTTC,CASSQGRPRGEQFF
TRBJ2-7,TRBV2,TRBD2,few,15,TGTGCCAGCAGTGAAGTGACTAGCGGGAGTGGTGAGCAGTACTTC,CASSEVTSGSGEQYF
TRBJ1-4,TRBV20-1,NA,many,11,TGCAGTGCTAGGATTAATGAAAAACTGTTTTTT,CSARINEKLFF
TRBJ2-3,TRBV5-1,NA,many,14,TGCGCCAGCTCCCCAGCTAGTGGTACAGATACGCAGTATTTT,CASSPASGTDTQYF
TRBJ2-7,TRBV20-1,NA,few,13,TGCAGTGCTAGAGATTCGGGAGAATACGAGCAGTACTTC,CSARDSGEYEQYF
TRBJ1-2,TRBV5-1,TRBD1,many,17,TGCGCCAGCAGCTTGGCCGGGACAGGGACAGCAAACTATGGCTACACCTTC,CASSLAGTGTANYGYTF
TRBJ2-5,TRBV12-3/TRBV12-4,NA,many,13,TGTGCCAGCAGTTTCGAGTTCCAAGAGACCCAGTACTTC,CASSFEFQETQYF
TRBJ1-4,TRBV7-9,NA,few,13,TGTGCCAGCAGCCCAACAACTAATGAAAAACTGTTTTTT,CASSPTTNEKLFF
TRBJ1-3,TRBV28,NA,many,17,TGTGCCAGCAGCTCCCCAGGGCAGGTCTTCTCTGGAAACACCATATATTTT,CASSSPGQVFSGNTIYF
TRBJ1-1,TRBV5-1,NA,NA,16,TGCGCCAGCAGCTTGGAAAGGGGGGTGGGGTCCACTGAAGCTTTCTTT,CASSLERGVGSTEAFF
TRBJ2-3,TRBV27,NA,many,12,TGTGCCAGCAGTCCCCTTGGTCCCGCGCAGTATTTT,CASSPLGPAQYF
TRBJ2-7,TRBV20-1,NA,many,11,TGCAGTGCTAGGACAGGTTACGAGCAGTACTTC,CSARTGYEQYF
TRBJ1-2,TRBV30,TRBD1,NA,14,TGTGCCCACGATAGGACAGGGGGCATAGGAGGCTACACCTTC,CAHDRTGGIGGYTF
TRBJ1-3,TRBV5-1,NA,many,15,TGCGCCAGCAGTCAGGGACCTTCGTCTGGAAACACCATATATTTT,CASSQGPSSGNTIYF
TRBJ1-1,TRBV7-2,NA,many,13,TGTGCCAGCAGCTTCGATAGCTCAATTGAAGCTTTCTTT,CASSFDSSIEAFF
TRBJ2-6,TRBV2,NA,many,15,TGTGCCAGCAGTGCGAGGGACTCTGGGGCCAACGTCCTGACTTTC,CASSARDSGANVLTF
TRBJ1-6,TRBV20-1,NA,NA,11,TGCAGTGCTAGAAGGGGCCGGGCGGTCCACTTT,CSARRGRAVHF
TRBJ2-5,TRBV20-1,NA,NA,13,TGCAGTGCTAGAGATGGGGCGGGTGAGACCCAGTACTTC,CSARDGAGETQYF
TRBJ1-3,TRBV11-2,NA,few,10,TGTGCCACCGGAGGAAACACCATATATTTT,CATGGNTIYF
TRBJ2-5,TRBV5-1,NA,NA,13,TGCGCCAGCAGCTTGGCAGGAGCAGAGACCCAGTCCTTC,CASSLAGAETQSF
TRBJ2-2,TRBV7-2,NA,few,14,TGTGCCAGCAGCTTTCCCAGCCGGATCGGGGAGCTGTTTTTT,CASSFPSRIGELFF
TRBJ2-4,TRBV19,NA,NA,12,TGTGCCAGTTCCAGGGTGAAAAACATTCAGTACTTC,CASSRVKNIQYF
TRBJ2-7,TRBV29-1,NA,many,13,TGCAGCGTTGAAGGGGCAGGGGGGTACGAGCAGTACTTC,CSVEGAGGYEQYF
TRBJ2-1,TRBV27,NA,few,17,TGTGCCAGCAGTTTATCCGTTGGGGCGGGGGCCAGGGATGAGCAGTTCTTC,CASSLSVGAGARDEQFF
TRBJ2-7,TRBV20-1,TRBD1,NA,14,TGCAGTGCTCCACCGGGACAGGGGTCTTACGAGCAGTACTTC,CSAPPGQGSYEQYF
TRBJ1-5,TRBV27,TRBD1,many,14,TGTGCCAGCAGTCGGGACAGGGGAGTTCAGCCCCAGCATTTT,CASSRDRGVQPQHF
TRBJ2-3,TRBV6-5,TRBD2,many,13,TGTGCCAGCAATTTAGCGGGCGCAGATACGCAGTATTTT,CASNLAGADTQYF
TRBJ2-4,TRBV5-1,NA,many,17,TGCGCCAGCAGCCCCCTTGGGGTCCGTCTCGCCAAAAACATTCAGTACTTC,CASSPLGVRLAKNIQYF
TRBJ2-5,TRBV29-1,NA,many,14,TGCAGCGTTGTTCGGGTTACGTACCAAGAGACCCAGTACTTC,CSVVRVTYQETQYF
TRBJ2-1,TRBV20-1,TRBD2,many,17,TGCAGTGCTTCTCGCCGACCCGGGACTAGCGTAGGCAATGAGCAGTTCTTC,CSASRRPGTSVGNEQFF
TRBJ2-1,TRBV7-8,TRBD2,few,19,TGTGCCAGCAGCTTAAAGGGACTAGCGGGCCCAATTAGCGGAGGTGAGCAGTTCTTC,CASSLKGLAGPISGGEQFF
TRBJ2-1,TRBV7-2,NA,many,16,TGTGCCAGCAGCTTAGTCGTCGGGGATGGGTACAATGAGCAGTTCTTC,CASSLVVGDGYNEQFF
TRBJ2-1,TRBV19,TRBD2,many,15,TGTGCCAGTAGGATACCGGGACTAGTTCACAATGAGCAGTTCTTC,CASRIPGLVHNEQFF
TRBJ2-1,TRBV7-9,TRBD2,few,15,TGTGCCAGCAGTCAAAGCGGGGGGCCCTACAATGAGCAGTTCTTC,CASSQSGGPYNEQFF
TRBJ2-4,TRBV20-1,NA,many,13,TGCAGTGCTAGACAGCAGGCTGTTAACATTCAGTACTTC,CSARQQAVNIQYF
TRBJ1-6,TRBV27,TRBD1,NA,15,TGTGCCAGCAGTCGTCGGACAGGGGACAATTCACCCCTCCACTTT,CASSRRTGDNSPLHF
TRBJ1-4,TRBV7-8,NA,NA,15,TGTGCCAGCAGCTTAGGAGCAGGCCGTGAGGAAAAACTGTTTTTT,CASSLGAGREEKLFF
TRBJ2-2,TRBV7-2,NA,many,14,TGTGCCAGCAGCTTAGGGTTCACCACCGGGGAGCTGTTTTTT,CASSLGFTTGELFF
TRBJ2-7,TRBV12-3/TRBV12-4,NA,many,13,TGTGCCAGTAACCGGGACGGATCCTACGAGCAGTACTTC,CASNRDGSYEQYF